This entry describes one TCR beta chain. Original data processing: Estimation of nucleated cell counts was performed using reference gene primer amplification. The table came from immunoSEQ multiplex PCR; TCRdb's copy has only in-frame clones and leaves some out. The V and J calls and clone size come from that table; D and trimming were worked out from the DNA. The data hold some 370,000 clones, with 90% observed a single time. This entry comes from a study of blood T cell repertoires in COVID-19. Study-wide background: The samples span acute and convalescent COVID-19 from the United States, Italy and Spain. PBMCs, B-cell-depleted T cells, or T cells were the source of the cDNA or gDNA that made up the material.

Trimming took off 0 bases at V and 3 bases at J, with 9 bases between the two ends. The CDR3 has 14 residues. CDR1 SGHNT and CDR2 YYREEE come from the germline V gene (reference sequence). The sequence was collected from a man in his late teens or twenties with active or convalescent COVID-19. The chain couples TRBV5-4 to TRBJ2-5; tentative D call: TRBD2 (6 bases). The sample comprised peripheral blood. The CDR3 DNA is TGTGCCAGCAGCTTGGACGGGAGCGAAGAGACCCAGTACTTC. It translates to CASSLDGSEETQYF.